The 24 T cell receptor beta chains reported below all come from one sample, sequenced in a study of cytomegalovirus exposure and HLA in healthy donors. With 60 Vbeta and 13 Jbeta primers, the PCR was carried out. TCRdb's table, derived via immunoSEQ multiplex PCR, lists solely in-frame clones and lacks some. The sample lists 100,000 to 150,000 clones, about 61% occurring once. Input material: PBMCs. The receptor set was obtained from a woman aged 40 to 49 in good health and CMV-seronegative.

This sequence joins TRBV27 and TRBJ2-2; maybe TRBD1 (6 bases). Germline values: CDR1 MNHEY, CDR2 SMNVEV (reference sequence). The CDR3 runs 14 residues. V shed 5 bases and J shed 6 bases, with 13 bases lying between them. The CDR3 sequence is CASSTPDSAGELFF. The CDR3 nucleotides are TGTGCCAGCAGTACCCCGGACAGCGCCGGGGAGCTGTTTTTT.

The genes are TRBV2 and TRBJ2-5, with 9 bases identical to TRBD2. V lost 2 bases and J lost 1; bases outside the gene matches: 5. The germline V gene encodes CDR1 SNHLY and CDR2 FYNNEI. The CDR3 is made up of 16 amino acids. CDR3 bases: TGTGCCAGCAGTGAATCTAGCGGGACCCTCCAAGAGACCCAGTACTTC. Its protein product is CASSESSGTLQETQYF.

This clone was detected a few times. The V and J genes are TRBV27 and TRBJ2-5; TRBD1 aligns across 7 bases. Per germline, CDR1 MNHEY and CDR2 SMNVEV (reference sequence). V lost 5 bases and J lost 3; bases outside the gene matches: 6. This CDR3 is built from 14 residues. CDR3 nucleotides: TGTGCCAGCAGTACGTATGGACAGGAAGAGACCCAGTACTTC. This encodes CASSTYGQEETQYF.

The V gene is TRBV7-2, the J gene TRBJ1-1, with a weak D call TRBD1 (5 bases). The CDR3 spans 14 residues. Trimming removed 5 bases at V and 1 base at J, with 11 bases between. CDR1 is SGHTA and CDR2 is FQGNSA in the germline V gene. The CDR3, as DNA: TGTGCCAGCAGCGAGACAAGGGGGAACACTGAAGCTTTCTTT. Amino acid sequence: CASSETRGNTEAFF. Drawing the rest from reference TRBV7-2 and TRBJ1-1, the complete variable domain is GAGVSQSPSNKVTEKGKDVELRCDPISGHTALYWYRQSLGQGLEFLIYFQGNSAPDKSGLPSDRFSAERTGGSVSTLTIQRTQQEDSAVYLCASSETRGNTEAFFGQGTRLTVV.

In its sample, this clone was seen once. The chain combines TRBV15 with TRBJ2-1; D gene uncertain. From germline, CDR1 is LNHNV and CDR2 YYDKDF (reference sequence). The V end was cut by 0 bases, the J end by 9 bases, with 12 bases between. The CDR3 totals 14 residues. CDR3 coding DNA: TGTGCCACCAGCAGAGATTCCTTGAGGCCTGAGCAGTTCTTC. Protein sequence: CATSRDSLRPEQFF.

This clone was seen a handful of times. The gene calls are TRBV7-9 and TRBJ1-1; D call uncertain. The germline V and J ends were trimmed by 2 bases and 7 bases, with 14 bases remaining between them. The germline V gene has CDR1 SEHNR and CDR2 FQNEAQ (reference sequence). The CDR3 totals 14 residues. The CDR3 bases are TGTGCCAGCAGCTTACCTAGTGTGGGAGGTGAAGCTTTCTTT. This gives the protein CASSLPSVGGEAFF. Complete variable domain (other parts from reference TRBV7-9 and TRBJ1-1): DTGVSQNPRHKITKRGQNVTFRCDPISEHNRLYWYRQTLGQGPEFLTYFQNEAQLEKSRLLSDRFSAERPKGSFSTLEIQRTEQGDSAMYLCASSLPSVGGEAFFGQGTRLTVV.

The DNA for the CDR3 is TGTGCCAGCAGTTTGGGCGGGGGCCCCTTCTACACTGAAGCTTTCTTT. Encoded protein: CASSLGGGPFYTEAFF. The chain links TRBV27 to TRBJ1-1, with a possible D match to TRBD1 (6 bases). The germline V gene encodes CDR1 MNHEY and CDR2 SMNVEV (reference sequence). There are 16 residues in the CDR3. Trimming left V 3 bases short and J 3 bases short, with 17 bases between.

J is TRBJ2-7 and V is TRBV7-2; 12 nucleotides align to TRBD2. V lost 1 base to trimming and J lost 4 bases; unmatched junction nucleotides: 2. The CDR3 runs 15 residues. Germline V CDR1 and CDR2: SGHTA, FQGNSA. The CDR3 nucleotides read TGTGCCAGCAGCTTAGGAGGGACTAGCGGGTACGAGCAGTACTTC. Amino acid sequence: CASSLGGTSGYEQYF.

The chain is built from TRBV2 and TRBJ1-2; 7 nucleotides line up with TRBD1. This CDR3 region has 14 residues. V gave up 10 bases and J gave up 5 bases; unmatched junction bases: 13. From germline, CDR1 is SNHLY and CDR2 FYNNEI. The CDR3 DNA reads as TGTGCCACCCCTCCCCCGGGACAGAGGTATGGCTACACCTTC. Translation gives CATPPPGQRYGYTF. Filled out from reference TRBV2 and TRBJ1-2, the complete variable domain reads EPEVTQTPSHQVTQMGQEVILRCVPISNHLYFYWYRQILGQKVEFLVSFYNNEISEKSEIFDDQFSVERPDGSNFTLKIRSTKLEDSAMYFCATPPPGQRYGYTFGSGTRLTVV.

J is TRBJ1-6 and V is TRBV6-1, with 9 nucleotides matching TRBD1. CDR1 is MNHNS, CDR2 SASEGT, per germline. V lost 5 bases and J lost 8; bases outside the gene matches: 4. This CDR3 contains 14 residues. The CDR3 DNA is TGTGCCAGCAGTTTGACAGGGGGGGATTCACCCCTCCACTTT. Protein product: CASSLTGGDSPLHF.

This clone was seen more than once but under ten times. The V and J genes are TRBV7-9 and TRBJ2-7; TRBD1 matches at 9 bases. With 5 bases clipped from V and 2 bases from J, the junction kept 4 bases outside the gene matches. Germline-derived CDR1 and CDR2 are SEHNR and FQNEAQ (reference sequence). The CDR3 contains 14 residues. CDR3 sequence: CASSTRDRAYEQYF. For the CDR3, the DNA is TGTGCCAGCAGCACTCGGGACAGGGCCTACGAGCAGTACTTC.

V usage is TRBV4-2 and J usage is TRBJ2-7; 7 bases line up with TRBD2. V trimming: 4 bases; J trimming: 3 bases; junction bases outside the gene matches: 6. The CDR3 length is 14 residues. Germline V gene lookup returns CDR1 LGHNA and CDR2 YNFKEQ. The CDR3 spells CASSPRGEHYEQYF. The CDR3 coding sequence is TGTGCCAGCAGCCCCCGGGGGGAACACTACGAGCAGTACTTC.

The chain is built from TRBV5-1 and TRBJ2-2; D is possibly TRBD1 (6 bases). Per germline, CDR1 SGHRS and CDR2 YFSETQ. V was cut by 4 bases and J by 5 bases, with 12 bases left in between. The CDR3 totals 14 residues. The CDR3 loop reads CASSQDSTTGELFF. Written as DNA, the CDR3 is TGCGCCAGCAGCCAGGACAGCACTACCGGGGAGCTGTTTTTT. The full variable domain, its missing parts supplied by reference TRBV5-1 and TRBJ2-2, is KAGVTQTPRYLIKTRGQQVTLSCSPISGHRSVSWYQQTPGQGLQFLFEYFSETQRNKGNFPGRFSGRQFSNSRSEMNVSTLELGDSALYLCASSQDSTTGELFFGEGSRLTVL.

The V gene is TRBV10-1, the J gene TRBJ2-1, with 7 bases that match TRBD1. The germline gives CDR1 WNHNN, CDR2 SYGVQD (reference sequence). The CDR3 extends over 15 amino acids. Germline trimming cut 0 bases from V and 4 bases from J; bases unmatched to any gene: 3. In nucleotides, the CDR3 is TGCGCCAGCAGTGAGTCCGGGACAGCGTACAATGAGCAGTTCTTC. Amino acid sequence: CASSESGTAYNEQFF.

This chain links TRBV21-1 with TRBJ2-7; TRBD2, the table's D call, lacks a check against the DNA. TRBV21-1 has pseudogene status. The length of the CDR3 is 13 residues. This chain's CDR3 is CASSKGRGYEQYF. Written as DNA, the CDR3 is TGTGCCAGCAGCAAAGGGCGGGGGTACGAGCAGTACTTC.

CDR3 amino acids: CAISASGQGNTEAFF. The CDR3 nucleotides are TGTGCCATCAGTGCGTCGGGACAGGGGAACACTGAAGCTTTCTTT. J is TRBJ1-1 and V is TRBV10-3, with TRBD1 matching over 9 bases. The trim removed 4 bases at V and 1 base at J, leaving 4 bases unmatched. This CDR3 comprises 15 residues. CDR1 and CDR2 (germline): ENHRY, SYGVKD.

As for this clone: The same CDR3 is also encoded by other DNA sequences in this sample. The chain employs TRBV4-3 and TRBJ1-6; 7 bases match TRBD1. Germline values: CDR1 LGHNA, CDR2 YSLEER. The CDR3 loop spans 16 amino acids. With 0 bases clipped from V and 10 bases from J, the junction kept 9 bases outside the gene matches. The CDR3 is CASSQDRGQHNSPLHF. Written as DNA, the CDR3 is TGCGCCAGCAGCCAAGATCGGGGACAGCACAACTCACCCCTCCACTTT.

This chain uses TRBV19 with TRBJ2-1; maybe TRBD1 (5 bases). The CDR3 loop spans 13 amino acids. Germline CDR1 reads LNHDA; CDR2 reads SQIVND (reference sequence). Trimming took 6 bases from V and 3 from J, leaving 9 bases between them. The CDR3 nucleotides read TGTGCCAGTAGGGGGCTGGGCTACAATGAGCAGTTCTTC. Translation gives CASRGLGYNEQFF.

The chain carries TRBV19 and TRBJ1-1, with 9 bases that match TRBD1. This CDR3 has 15 residues. Germline V gene lookup returns CDR1 LNHDA and CDR2 SQIVND (reference sequence). V was clipped by 7 bases and J by 4 bases; unmatched bases: 10. CDR3 coding DNA: TGTGCCAGTATTACAGGGGGCGGAAGGGGCACTGAAGCTTTCTTT. Translating it yields CASITGGGRGTEAFF.

CDR3: CASSFRRDNQPQHF. The DNA for the CDR3 is TGTGCCAGCAGTTTTCGTCGGGACAATCAGCCCCAGCATTTT. The chain combines TRBV28 with TRBJ1-5; no clear D. CDR1 is MDHEN, CDR2 SYDVKM, per germline. The CDR3 consists of 14 residues. The ends were cut back, 3 bases at V and 3 bases at J, with 9 bases in the middle. The whole variable domain, remainder taken from reference TRBV28 and TRBJ1-5, is DVKVTQSSRYLVKRTGEKVFLECVQDMDHENMFWYRQDPGLGLRLIYFSYDVKMKEKGDIPEGYSVSREKKERFSLILESASTNQTSMYLCASSFRRDNQPQHFGDGTRLSIL.

The gene calls are TRBV28 and TRBJ1-5, with D perhaps matching TRBD1 (6 bases). Trimming stripped 3 bases from V and 2 bases from J, with 11 bases between. Germline CDR1 reads MDHEN; CDR2 reads SYDVKM. This CDR3 is built from 15 residues. CDR3 nucleotide sequence: TGTGCCAGCAGTTTGGTAGGGGGAGGCAATCAGCCCCAGCATTTT. Protein product: CASSLVGGGNQPQHF.

This clone was detected a few times. CDR3 sequence (DNA): TGTGCCAGCTCACCACCGGTGGCTAGTAGCGTCAGGTACTTC. This sequence encodes CASSPPVASSVRYF. The J gene is TRBJ2-5, the V gene TRBV18, with D possibly being TRBD2 (5 bases). V lost 0 bases and J lost 13, with 18 bases in between. Germline CDR1 reads KGHSH; CDR2 reads LQKENI. The length of the CDR3 is 14 residues.

The rearrangement links TRBV4-3 to TRBJ2-1; TRBD2 matches 13 bases. Trimming cost V 2 bases and J 12 bases; bases outside gene matches: 10. Germline loops: CDR1 LGHNA, CDR2 YSLEER. The CDR3 consists of 16 residues. CDR3 bases: TGCGCCAGCAGCCAAAGTACTAGCGGGGGGGCCCGTGGGCAGTTCTTC. Protein sequence: CASSQSTSGGARGQFF.

The rearrangement links TRBV7-8 to TRBJ2-1; 14 bases map to TRBD2. CDR3 length equals 21 residues. The V gene's germline CDR1 is SGHVS and CDR2 FQNEAQ. V gave up 6 bases and J gave up 6 bases; unmatched junction bases: 22. The CDR3 nucleotides read TGTGCCAGCAGGCAAGAGCGGACTAGCGGGGGGAAAGGGAGGGCCCCCAATGAGCAGTTCTTC. Encoded protein: CASRQERTSGGKGRAPNEQFF.